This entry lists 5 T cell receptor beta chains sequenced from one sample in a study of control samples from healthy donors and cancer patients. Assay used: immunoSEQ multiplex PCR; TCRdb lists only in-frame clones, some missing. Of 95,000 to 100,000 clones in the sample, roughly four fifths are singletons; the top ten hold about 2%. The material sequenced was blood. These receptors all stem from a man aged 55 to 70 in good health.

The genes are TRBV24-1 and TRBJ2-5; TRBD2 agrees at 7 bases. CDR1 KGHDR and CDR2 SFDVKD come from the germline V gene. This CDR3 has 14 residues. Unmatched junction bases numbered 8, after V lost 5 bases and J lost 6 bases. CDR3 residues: CATSAGGSFKTQYF. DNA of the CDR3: TGTGCCACCAGTGCGGGAGGATCGTTCAAGACCCAGTACTTC.

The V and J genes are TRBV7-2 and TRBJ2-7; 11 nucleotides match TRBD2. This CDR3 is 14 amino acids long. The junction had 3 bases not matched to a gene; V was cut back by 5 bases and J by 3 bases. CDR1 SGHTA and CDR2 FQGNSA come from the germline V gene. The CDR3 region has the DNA TGTGCCAGCAGCCCCACTAGCGGGAGCTACGAGCAGTACTTC. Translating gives CASSPTSGSYEQYF.

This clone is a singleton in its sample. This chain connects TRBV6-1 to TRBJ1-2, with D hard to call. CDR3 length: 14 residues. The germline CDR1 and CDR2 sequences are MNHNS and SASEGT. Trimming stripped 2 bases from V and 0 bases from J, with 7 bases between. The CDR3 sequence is CASSESGTNYGYTF. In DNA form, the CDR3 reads TGTGCCAGCAGTGAATCGGGGACTAACTATGGCTACACCTTC.

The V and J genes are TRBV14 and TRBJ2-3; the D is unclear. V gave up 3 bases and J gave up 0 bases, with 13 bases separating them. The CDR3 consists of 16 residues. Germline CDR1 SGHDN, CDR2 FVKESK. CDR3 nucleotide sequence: TGTGCCAGCAGCCACTTTGGAAGAAGAAGCACAGATACGCAGTATTTT. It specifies CASSHFGRRSTDTQYF.

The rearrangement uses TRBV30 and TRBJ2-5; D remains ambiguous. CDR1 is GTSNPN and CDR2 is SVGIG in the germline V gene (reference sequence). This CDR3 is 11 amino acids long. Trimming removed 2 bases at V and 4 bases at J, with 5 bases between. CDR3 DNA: TGTGCCTGGAGTCCCTCAGAGACCCAGTACTTC. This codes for CAWSPSETQYF.